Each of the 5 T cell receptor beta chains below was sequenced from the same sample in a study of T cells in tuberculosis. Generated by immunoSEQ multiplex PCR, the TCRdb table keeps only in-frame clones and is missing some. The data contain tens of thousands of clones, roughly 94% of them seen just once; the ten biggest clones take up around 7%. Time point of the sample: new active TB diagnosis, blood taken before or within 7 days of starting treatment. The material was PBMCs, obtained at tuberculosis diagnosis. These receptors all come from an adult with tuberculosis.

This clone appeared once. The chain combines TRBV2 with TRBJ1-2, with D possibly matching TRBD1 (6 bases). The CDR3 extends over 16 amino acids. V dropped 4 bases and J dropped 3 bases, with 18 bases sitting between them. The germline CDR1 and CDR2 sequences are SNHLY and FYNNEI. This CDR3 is CASSAGTHHRDYGYTF. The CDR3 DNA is TGTGCCAGCAGTGCCGGGACACACCACAGGGACTATGGCTACACCTTC.

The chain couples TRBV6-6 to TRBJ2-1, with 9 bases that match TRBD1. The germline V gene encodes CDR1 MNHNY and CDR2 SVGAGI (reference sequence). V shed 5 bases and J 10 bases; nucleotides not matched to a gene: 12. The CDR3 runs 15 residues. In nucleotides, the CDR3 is TGTGCCAGCAGTATCCCCGGGACAGGGCGTCCGGAGCAGTTCTTC. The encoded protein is CASSIPGTGRPEQFF.

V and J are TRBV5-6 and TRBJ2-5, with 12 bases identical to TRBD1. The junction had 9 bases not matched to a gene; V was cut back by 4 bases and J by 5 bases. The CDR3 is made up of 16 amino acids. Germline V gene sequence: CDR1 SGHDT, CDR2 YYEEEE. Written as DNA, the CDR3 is TGTGCCAGCAGCCGGGACAGGGGGCGGGTTTGGGAGACCCAGTACTTC. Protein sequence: CASSRDRGRVWETQYF.

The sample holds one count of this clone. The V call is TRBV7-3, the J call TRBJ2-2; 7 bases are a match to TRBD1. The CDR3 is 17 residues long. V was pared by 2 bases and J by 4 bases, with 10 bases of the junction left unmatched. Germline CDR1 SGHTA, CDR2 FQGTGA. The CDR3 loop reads CASSLSRTGLGTGELFF. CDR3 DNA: TGTGCCAGCAGCTTATCCCGGACAGGCTTGGGCACCGGGGAGCTGTTTTTT.

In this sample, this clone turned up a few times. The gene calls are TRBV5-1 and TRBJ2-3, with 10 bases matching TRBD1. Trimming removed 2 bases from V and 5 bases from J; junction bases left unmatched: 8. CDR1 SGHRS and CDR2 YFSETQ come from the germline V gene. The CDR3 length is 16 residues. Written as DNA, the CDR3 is TGCGCCAGCAGCTTCTTACCGGGACAGGGGAAAGATACGCAGTATTTT. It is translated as CASSFLPGQGKDTQYF. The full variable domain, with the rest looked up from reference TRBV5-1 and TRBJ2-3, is KAGVTQTPRYLIKTRGQQVTLSCSPISGHRSVSWYQQTPGQGLQFLFEYFSETQRNKGNFPGRFSGRQFSNSRSEMNVSTLELGDSALYLCASSFLPGQGKDTQYFGPGTRLTVL.